The next 30 T cell receptor beta chains were all read from a single sample in a study of early T cells in non-severe SARS-CoV-2 infection. TCRdb independently ran MiXCR on the 5' RACE reads; one entry per CDR3 protein. Of tens of thousands of distinct CDR3 sequences listed, around 7.8% were seen once; the top ten hold just over 8%. Sequencing was performed on whole blood. The receptors were gathered from an adult who was a healthcare worker with PCR-confirmed SARS-CoV-2 infection or an uninfected control (not recorded which).

This clonotype came up many times. The V and J genes are TRBV3-1 and TRBJ2-2, with TRBD2 matching 10 bases. CDR3 length: 16 residues. V lost 3 bases, J lost 6 bases, and 7 bases stayed unmatched. Looked up from germline, CDR1 is LGHDT and CDR2 is YNNKEL (reference sequence). Here the CDR3 DNA reads TGTGCCAGCAGCCAGGGTTTCCTAGCGGGGGCCGGGGAGCTGTTTTTT. Residues: CASSQGFLAGAGELFF.

The table lists this clonotype with many counts. The chain links TRBV6-6 to TRBJ1-4; D might be TRBD1 (5 bases). Trimming cost V 2 bases and J 8 bases, with 12 bases left between them. This CDR3 is 14 amino acids long. CDR1 is MNHNY, CDR2 SVGAGI, per germline (reference sequence). The CDR3 sequence: CASSYIQGDEKLFF. The CDR3 nucleotides are TGTGCCAGCAGTTACATTCAGGGTGACGAAAAACTGTTTTTT.

This clonotype has more than one count but fewer than ten. The rearrangement uses TRBV7-7 and TRBJ1-3; D is undetermined. Per the germline V gene, CDR1 is SSHAT and CDR2 is FNYEAQ (reference sequence). CDR3 length: 13 residues. The CDR3 DNA is TGTGCTAGCCAAAAGACGGCTGGAAACACCATATATTTT. It translates to CASQKTAGNTIYF.

CDR3 amino acids: CSASPQGAFTDTQYF. CDR3 DNA sequence: TGCAGTGCTAGCCCCCAGGGGGCGTTCACAGATACGCAGTATTTT. The rearrangement links TRBV20-1 to TRBJ2-3; 8 bases match TRBD1. This CDR3 has 15 amino acids. Trimming cost V 3 bases and J 2 bases; bases outside gene matches: 7. Germline CDR1 reads DFQATT; CDR2 reads SNEGSKA (reference sequence).

This clonotype was detected many times. Here the CDR3 DNA reads TGTGCCACCAGTGGAACTGAAAAACTGTTTTTT. Its translation is CATSGTEKLFF. The chain uses TRBV15 and TRBJ1-4; D is unclear. The CDR3 spans 11 residues. CDR1 is LNHNV, CDR2 YYDKDF, per germline (reference sequence). V lost 6 bases and J lost 7, with 6 bases in between.

This clonotype occurred a few times. The junction departs from the called germline gene at one end, perhaps through a read error. The rearrangement uses TRBV3-1 and TRBJ1-2; D may be TRBD1 (5 bases). Germline loops: CDR1 LGHDT, CDR2 YNNKEL (reference sequence). The CDR3 totals 13 residues. The CDR3 bases are TGTGCCAGCAGCCAAGATGGTGAGACAGACTGTATTTTC. Protein: CASSQDGETDCIF. Supplemented by reference TRBV3-1 and TRBJ1-2, the full variable domain reads DTAVSQTPKYLVTQMGNDKSIKCEQNLGHDTMYWYKQDSKKFLKIMFSYNNKELIINETVPNRFSPKSPDKAHLNLHINSLELGDSAVYFCASSQDGETDCIFGSGTRLTVV.

The chain combines TRBV20-1 with TRBJ2-7; D is perhaps TRBD1 (5 bases). Germline loops: CDR1 DFQATT, CDR2 SNEGSKA (reference sequence). V lost 2 bases to trimming and J lost 0 bases, with 11 bases between them. CDR3 size: 14 residues. The CDR3: CSARRGAPSYEQYF. The CDR3 DNA reads as TGCAGTGCTAGAAGGGGCGCCCCCTCCTACGAGCAGTACTTC.

This clonotype appeared a few times. The CDR3 DNA reads as TGTGCCAGCTCACCACCAGCCTCTGGCACAGATACGCAGTATTTT. Protein product: CASSPPASGTDTQYF. This rearrangement joins TRBV18 to TRBJ2-3, with no clear D. V was clipped by 0 bases and J by 1 base, with 8 bases between them. Germline CDR1 KGHSH, CDR2 LQKENI. This CDR3 is built from 15 residues. The full variable domain, rest sourced from reference TRBV18 and TRBJ2-3, is NAGVMQNPRHLVRRRGQEARLRCSPMKGHSHVYWYRQLPEEGLKFMVYLQKENIIDESGMPKERFSAEFPKEGPSILRIQQVVRGDSAAYFCASSPPASGTDTQYFGPGTRLTVL.

This clonotype was counted a few times. This chain connects TRBV28 to TRBJ2-7; D call uncertain. CDR1 and CDR2 (germline): MDHEN, SYDVKM. The CDR3 length is 12 residues. V shed 4 bases and J shed 3 bases, with 7 bases lying between them. The CDR3 sequence is CASSWRSYEQYF. DNA of the CDR3: TGTGCCAGCAGTTGGCGGAGCTACGAGCAGTACTTC.

The chain carries TRBV12-3 or TRBV12-4 and TRBJ2-3; tentative D call: TRBD2 (6 bases). This CDR3 has 13 residues. Between the trimmed V and J ends, which lost 8 bases and 2 bases, there was a span of 11 bases. The CDR3: CASGTSYTDTQYF. The CDR3 DNA sequence: TGTGCCAGCGGGACTTCTTACACAGATACGCAGTATTTT.

V is TRBV7-9 and J is TRBJ2-7; perhaps TRBD2 as D (5 bases). CDR1 is SEHNR and CDR2 is FQNEAQ in the germline V gene (reference sequence). The CDR3 totals 12 residues. V was pared by 4 bases and J by 7 bases, with 11 bases between. The CDR3 protein is CASSSMREEQYF. CDR3 bases: TGTGCCAGCAGCTCGATGAGGGAGGAGCAGTACTTC.

This clonotype was recorded many times. The chain couples TRBV5-6 to TRBJ2-3; 7 nucleotides line up with TRBD1. CDR1 is SGHDT and CDR2 is YYEEEE in the germline V gene. V shed 7 bases and J 6 bases; nucleotides not matched to a gene: 8. The CDR3 is made up of 13 amino acids. The CDR3 DNA reads TGTGCCAGCCAAGACAGGGCCAGGGATACGCAGTATTTT. Amino acid sequence: CASQDRARDTQYF. Full variable domain (remainder filled in from reference TRBV5-6 and TRBJ2-3): DAGVTQSPTHLIKTRGQQVTLRCSPKSGHDTVSWYQQALGQGPQFIFQYYEEEERQRGNFPDRFSGHQFPNYSSELNVNALLLGDSALYLCASQDRARDTQYFGPGTRLTVL.

This clonotype was counted many times. The chain is built from TRBV5-1 and TRBJ2-7; TRBD1 matches 9 bases. The CDR3 is 17 residues long. Germline V lookup: CDR1 SGHRS, CDR2 YFSETQ. The junction had 14 bases not matched to a gene; V was cut back by 5 bases and J by 2 bases. CDR3 sequence: CASSSSPGQGTTYEQYF. CDR3 in DNA: TGCGCCAGCAGTTCCTCTCCCGGACAGGGGACTACCTACGAGCAGTACTTC.

This clonotype was counted between two and nine times. The V gene is TRBV18, the J gene TRBJ2-2; no firm D call. CDR3 length: 18 residues. V was shortened by 1 base and J by 0 bases, with 15 bases between the two germline ends. Germline values: CDR1 KGHSH, CDR2 LQKENI. The CDR3 DNA reads TGTGCCAGCTCACCACTTGTCTGGGAAACCTCGAACACCGGGGAGCTGTTTTTT. Amino acid sequence: CASSPLVWETSNTGELFF.

This clonotype was found many times. The chain couples TRBV7-9 to TRBJ1-2; TRBD1 aligns across 7 bases. CDR1 is SEHNR and CDR2 is FQNEAQ in the germline V gene (reference sequence). This CDR3 comprises 18 residues. J gave up 7 bases and V 5 bases, and 22 bases lay outside the gene matches. CDR3 nucleotide sequence: TGTGCCAGCAGCGGAGCGACAGGGAGGGACTTCATCGGAATTGGCTACACCTTC. Translation: CASSGATGRDFIGIGYTF.

This clonotype was seen repeatedly, ten times or more. The chain uses TRBV10-3 and TRBJ1-5, with 8 bases aligning to TRBD1. Germline-derived CDR1 and CDR2 are ENHRY and SYGVKD. Trimming cost V 6 bases and J 5 bases; bases outside gene matches: 3. The CDR3 covers 13 residues. The CDR3 bases are TGTGCCATCAGCCTGGACAGGGATCAGCCCCAGCATTTT. This translates into CAISLDRDQPQHF.

This clonotype appeared a few times. V usage is TRBV28 and J usage is TRBJ2-1, with 11 bases that match TRBD2. The CDR3 spans 15 residues. V lost 1 base and J lost 6; bases outside the gene matches: 2. CDR1 and CDR2 (germline): MDHEN, SYDVKM. This chain's CDR3 is CASSLSSGGTNEQFF. CDR3 DNA: TGTGCCAGCAGTTTATCTAGCGGGGGGACCAATGAGCAGTTCTTC. The full variable domain, with the rest looked up from reference TRBV28 and TRBJ2-1, is DVKVTQSSRYLVKRTGEKVFLECVQDMDHENMFWYRQDPGLGLRLIYFSYDVKMKEKGDIPEGYSVSREKKERFSLILESASTNQTSMYLCASSLSSGGTNEQFFGPGTRLTVL.

This clonotype appeared a few times. This chain joins TRBV28 and TRBJ2-5, with D unresolved. Per germline, CDR1 MDHEN and CDR2 SYDVKM. The CDR3 is 13 residues long. V was pared by 3 bases and J by 8 bases, with 13 bases between. CDR3 amino acids: CASSFAPGPTQYF. The DNA for the CDR3 is TGTGCCAGCAGTTTCGCCCCCGGGCCCACCCAGTACTTC. Supplemented by reference TRBV28 and TRBJ2-5, the full variable domain reads DVKVTQSSRYLVKRTGEKVFLECVQDMDHENMFWYRQDPGLGLRLIYFSYDVKMKEKGDIPEGYSVSREKKERFSLILESASTNQTSMYLCASSFAPGPTQYFGPGTRLLVL.

The V gene is TRBV7-9, the J gene TRBJ2-1; D is possibly TRBD1 (5 bases). The CDR3 covers 11 residues. V lost 3 bases and J 12 bases, leaving 9 bases between the germline ends. Germline values: CDR1 SEHNR, CDR2 FQNEAQ (reference sequence). CDR3 bases: TGTGCCAGCAGCTTCGACAGCCGGCAGTTCTTC. As protein: CASSFDSRQFF.

The chain recombines TRBV6-2 or TRBV6-3 with TRBJ2-1; D might be TRBD1 (5 bases). The CDR3 runs to 12 residues. Germline lookup yields CDR1 MNHEY and CDR2 SVGEGT. V gave up 5 bases and J gave up 6 bases, with 8 bases separating them. CDR3 loop: CASSLQGNEQFF. Here the CDR3 DNA reads TGTGCCAGCAGTCTCCAGGGCAATGAGCAGTTCTTC.

At least ten counts were recorded for this clonotype. V is TRBV30 and J is TRBJ1-2; D may be TRBD1 (5 bases). The CDR3 spans 15 residues. Per germline, CDR1 GTSNPN and CDR2 SVGIG (reference sequence). V was clipped by 3 bases and J by 1 base, with 15 bases between them. CDR3 nucleotide sequence: TGTGCCTGGAGCGTCGCTTTGGGGGATAACTATGGCTACACCTTC. This codes for CAWSVALGDNYGYTF.

This clonotype was recorded at least ten times. The chain couples TRBV29-1 to TRBJ2-5; perhaps TRBD2 as D (6 bases). V lost 8 bases, J lost 2 bases, and 21 bases lay in between. The CDR3 runs to 15 residues. CDR1 is SQVTM, CDR2 ANQGSEA, per germline. CDR3 DNA sequence: TGCAGCTCCTCAGGTGACGGGGGTATACAAGAGACCCAGTACTTC. Residues: CSSSGDGGIQETQYF.

This clonotype has only a few counts. V usage is TRBV28 and J usage is TRBJ2-1, with TRBD1 matching 7 bases. The germline gives CDR1 MDHEN, CDR2 SYDVKM. The CDR3 covers 18 residues. The J segment lost 0 bases and the V segment lost 4 bases, leaving 12 bases of the junction unmatched. The CDR3 reads CASSSPVTGLHSYNEQFF. For the CDR3, the DNA is TGTGCCAGCAGTTCACCCGTGACAGGGCTCCACTCCTACAATGAGCAGTTCTTC.

This clonotype was seen repeatedly, ten times or more. This chain connects TRBV5-1 to TRBJ2-4, with 10 bases that match TRBD1. V trimming: 4 bases; J trimming: 2 bases; junction bases outside the gene matches: 6. Germline CDR1 SGHRS, CDR2 YFSETQ. This CDR3 has 16 amino acids. Here the CDR3 DNA reads TGCGCCAGCAGCCGGACAGGGGGTAATACCAAAAACATTCAGTACTTC. Translated: CASSRTGGNTKNIQYF.

Points on this clonotype: This may arise from a read error, as a much more abundant clone is one base away. The chain is built from TRBV28 and TRBJ1-5; 8 bases match TRBD1. CDR3 length: 18 amino acids. Trimming at V came to 4 bases and at J to 7 bases, leaving 18 bases not matched to a gene. The V gene's germline CDR1 is MDHEN and CDR2 SYDVKM. DNA of the CDR3: TGTGCCAGCAGTTCCACTCACGGACAGGGCGGGGTATGGCAGCCCCAGCATTTT. Protein: CASSSTHGQGGVWQPQHF.

This clonotype came up a few times. The J gene is TRBJ1-2, the V gene TRBV10-1; D perhaps matches TRBD1 (5 bases). The CDR3 length is 15 residues. Trimming removed 7 bases from V and 12 bases from J, with 27 bases in between. The germline gives CDR1 WNHNN, CDR2 SYGVQD (reference sequence). The chain's CDR3 is CASTQNRQLRSPHTF. CDR3 nucleotides: TGCGCCAGCACCCAAAATCGACAGTTAAGGTCGCCCCACACCTTC.

The chain combines TRBV6-2 or TRBV6-3 with TRBJ2-1; 9 nucleotides match TRBD1. The CDR3 sequence is 14 residues long. J lost 8 bases, V lost 6 bases, and 8 bases had no gene match. Germline V gene data show CDR1 as MNHEY and CDR2 as SVGEGT. The CDR3 coding sequence is TGTGCCAGCAGCTTAACAGGGGGCCACGATGAGCAGTTCTTC. It yields the protein CASSLTGGHDEQFF.

This clonotype was recorded many times. The V gene is TRBV4-3, the J gene TRBJ2-2, with unresolved D. The V and J ends lost 3 bases and 6 bases respectively, with 20 bases between them. Per the germline V gene, CDR1 is LGHNA and CDR2 is YSLEER. The CDR3 runs 17 residues. DNA for the CDR3: TGCGCCAGCAGCCACCTGCCGGGCCGATCCCTTGCCGGGGAGCTGTTTTTT. Translation gives CASSHLPGRSLAGELFF.

The chain has TRBV7-8 and TRBJ2-3; TRBD2 agrees at 7 bases. The CDR3 is 19 residues long. Trimming at V came to 0 bases and at J to 6 bases, leaving 18 bases not matched to a gene. Germline-derived CDR1 and CDR2 are SGHVS and FQNEAQ. The CDR3 reads CASSLAMIAGVLLEDTQYF. Written as DNA, the CDR3 is TGTGCCAGCAGCTTAGCGATGATAGCGGGCGTCCTTTTGGAGGATACGCAGTATTTT.

The chain employs TRBV7-9 and TRBJ1-6; D not certain. The V gene's germline CDR1 is SEHNR and CDR2 FQNEAQ (reference sequence). V lost 5 bases to trimming and J lost 5 bases, with 19 bases between them. The length of the CDR3 is 17 residues. CDR3 loop: CASSVIHGGNDNSPLHF. In nucleotides, the CDR3 is TGTGCCAGCAGCGTCATCCATGGCGGAAATGATAATTCACCCCTCCACTTT.